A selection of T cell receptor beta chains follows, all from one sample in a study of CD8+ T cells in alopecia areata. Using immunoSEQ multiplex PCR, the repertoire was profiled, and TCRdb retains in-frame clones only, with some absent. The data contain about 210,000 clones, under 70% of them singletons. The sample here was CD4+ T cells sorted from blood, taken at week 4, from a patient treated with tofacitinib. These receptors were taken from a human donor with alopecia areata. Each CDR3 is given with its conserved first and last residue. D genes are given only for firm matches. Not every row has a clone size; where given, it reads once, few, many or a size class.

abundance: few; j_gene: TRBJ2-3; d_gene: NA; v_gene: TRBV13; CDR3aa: CASSRRSADTQYF
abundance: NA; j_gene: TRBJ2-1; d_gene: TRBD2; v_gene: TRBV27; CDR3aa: CASSSDGLAGSNEQFF
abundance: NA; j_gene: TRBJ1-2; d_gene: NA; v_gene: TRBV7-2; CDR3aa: CASSAGLNGYTF
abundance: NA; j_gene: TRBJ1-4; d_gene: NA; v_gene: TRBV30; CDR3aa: CAITPGASFNEKLFF
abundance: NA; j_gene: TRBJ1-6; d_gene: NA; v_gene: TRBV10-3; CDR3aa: CAISGTADSPLHF
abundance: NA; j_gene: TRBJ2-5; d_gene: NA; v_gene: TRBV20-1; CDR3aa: CSAPQPRAQYF
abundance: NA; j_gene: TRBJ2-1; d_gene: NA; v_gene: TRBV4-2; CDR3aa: CASSQVAQSSYNEQFF
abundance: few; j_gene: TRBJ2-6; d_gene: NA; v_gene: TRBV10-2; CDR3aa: CASGHPSGANVLTF
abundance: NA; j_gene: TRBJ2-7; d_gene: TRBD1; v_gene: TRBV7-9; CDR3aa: CASRYTGTGGYEQYF
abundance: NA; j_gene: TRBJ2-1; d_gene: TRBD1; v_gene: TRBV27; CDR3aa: CASRPLPGQGYEQFF
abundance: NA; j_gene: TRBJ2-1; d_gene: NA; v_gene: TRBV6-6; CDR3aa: CASSLSGNEQFF
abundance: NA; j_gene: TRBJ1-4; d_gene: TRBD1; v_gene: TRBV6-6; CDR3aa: CASRLPQGEKLFF
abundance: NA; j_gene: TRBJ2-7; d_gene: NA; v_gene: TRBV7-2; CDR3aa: CASSPASADEQYF
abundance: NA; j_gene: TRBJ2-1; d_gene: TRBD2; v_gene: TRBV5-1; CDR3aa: CASSLTLAGYNEQFF
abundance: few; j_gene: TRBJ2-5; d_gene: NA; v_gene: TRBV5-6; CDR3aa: CASSFGGGKETQYF
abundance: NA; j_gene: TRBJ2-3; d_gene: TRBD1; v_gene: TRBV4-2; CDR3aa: CASSSQGVPSTDTQYF
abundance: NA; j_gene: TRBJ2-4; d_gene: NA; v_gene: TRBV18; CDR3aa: CASSPGAPLNIQYF
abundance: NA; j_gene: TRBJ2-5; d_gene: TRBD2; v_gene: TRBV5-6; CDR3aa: CASSWVGGQETQYF
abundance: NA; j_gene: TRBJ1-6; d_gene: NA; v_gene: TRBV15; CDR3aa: CATSGKQGAYSPLHF
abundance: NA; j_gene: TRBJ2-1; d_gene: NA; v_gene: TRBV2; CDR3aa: CASSSPAWDEQFF
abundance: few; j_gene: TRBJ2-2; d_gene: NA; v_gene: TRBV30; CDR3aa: CAWRTAGQPNTGELFF
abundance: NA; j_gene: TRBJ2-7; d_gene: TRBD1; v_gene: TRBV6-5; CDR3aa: CASIASSGGHEQYF
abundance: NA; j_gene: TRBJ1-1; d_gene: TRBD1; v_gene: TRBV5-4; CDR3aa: CASIGTGGVTEAFF
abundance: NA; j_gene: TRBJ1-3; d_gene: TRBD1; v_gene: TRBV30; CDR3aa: CAWRGWRGHSGNTIYF
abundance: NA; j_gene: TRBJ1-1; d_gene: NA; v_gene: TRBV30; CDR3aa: CAWSGDDRNTEAFF
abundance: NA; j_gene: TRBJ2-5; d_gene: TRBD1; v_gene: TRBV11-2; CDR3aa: CASTYTGTGIDF
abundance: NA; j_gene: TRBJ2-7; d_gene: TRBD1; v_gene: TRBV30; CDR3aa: CAWEDDRGSYEQYF
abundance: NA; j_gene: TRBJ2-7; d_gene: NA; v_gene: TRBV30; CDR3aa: CAWSPGSVYEQYF
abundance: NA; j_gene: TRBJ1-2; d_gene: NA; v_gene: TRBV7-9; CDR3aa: CASSLEEGGYTF
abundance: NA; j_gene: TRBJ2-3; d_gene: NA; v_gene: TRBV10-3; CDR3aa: CAISDRQPTDTQYF
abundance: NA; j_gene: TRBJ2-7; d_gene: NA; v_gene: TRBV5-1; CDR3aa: CASTAGDLFGEQYF
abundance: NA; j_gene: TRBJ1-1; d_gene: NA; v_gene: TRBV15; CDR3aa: CATSILMNTEAFF
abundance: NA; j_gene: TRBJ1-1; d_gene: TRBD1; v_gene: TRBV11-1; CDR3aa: CASSPNGGRGSGWNTEAFF
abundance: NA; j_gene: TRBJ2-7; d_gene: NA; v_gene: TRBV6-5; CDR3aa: CASSLRGPFREQYF
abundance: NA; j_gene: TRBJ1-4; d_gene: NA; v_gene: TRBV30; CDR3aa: CAWSVGGAGEKLFF
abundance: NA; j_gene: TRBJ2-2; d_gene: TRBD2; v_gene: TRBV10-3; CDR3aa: CAISGTSGTTGELFF
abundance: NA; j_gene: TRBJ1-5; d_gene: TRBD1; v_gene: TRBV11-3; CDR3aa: CASSQNRDRGLVQPQHF
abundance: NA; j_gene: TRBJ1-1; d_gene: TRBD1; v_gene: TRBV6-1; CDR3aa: CASKSTLDRRGEAFF
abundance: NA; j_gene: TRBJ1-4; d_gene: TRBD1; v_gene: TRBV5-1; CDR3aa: CASSLVGTGAEKLFF
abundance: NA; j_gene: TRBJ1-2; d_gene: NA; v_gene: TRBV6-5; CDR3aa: CAARRGENYGYTF
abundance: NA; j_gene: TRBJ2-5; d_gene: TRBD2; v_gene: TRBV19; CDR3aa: CASIPGTSGGRRQETQYF
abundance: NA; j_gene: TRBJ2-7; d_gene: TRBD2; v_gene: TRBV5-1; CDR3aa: CASSLGLAGENEQYF
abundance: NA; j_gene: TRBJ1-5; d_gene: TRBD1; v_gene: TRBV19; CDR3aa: CASSGARGQPQHF
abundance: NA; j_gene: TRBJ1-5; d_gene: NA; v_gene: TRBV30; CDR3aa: CAWSVRNNQPQHF
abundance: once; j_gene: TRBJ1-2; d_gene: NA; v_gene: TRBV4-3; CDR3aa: CASSQVYGANYGYTF
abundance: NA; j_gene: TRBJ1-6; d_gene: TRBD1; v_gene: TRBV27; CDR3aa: CASSPRQGTPPLHF
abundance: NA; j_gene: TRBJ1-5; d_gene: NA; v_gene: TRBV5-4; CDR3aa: CASSLGTGQPQHF
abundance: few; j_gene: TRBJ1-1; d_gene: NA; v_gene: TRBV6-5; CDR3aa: CASSYEGEAFF